The text below deals with one T cell receptor (beta chain). The antigen is unknown. This record belongs to a study of T-cell memory formation after mild COVID-19. Background on the study: TCR clusters were largely donor specific. Study findings and constraints: Researchers report contracting CD4+ clones mostly in CM and EM, with CD8+ clones in EMRA.

TCRdb re-derived calls from the 5' RACE reads in MiXCR, one entry per CDR3 protein. The sample holds some 150,000 distinct CDR3 sequences; about 6% are singletons and the top ten take more than 2%. This CDR3 has 12 amino acids. Germline CDR1 SQVTM, CDR2 ANQGSEA. V lost 4 bases and J lost 5, with 9 bases in between. The V gene is TRBV29-1, the J gene TRBJ1-5, with D unresolved. This clonotype originated in an adult woman who had mild COVID-19 (a few samples of this study predate the infection). Cell type and time point are not known. The sample comprised PBMCs or a T cell subset sorted from them (not recorded which). CDR3 amino acids: CSVVRNYQPQHF. The CDR3 coding sequence is TGCAGCGTTGTTAGGAATTATCAGCCCCAGCATTTT.